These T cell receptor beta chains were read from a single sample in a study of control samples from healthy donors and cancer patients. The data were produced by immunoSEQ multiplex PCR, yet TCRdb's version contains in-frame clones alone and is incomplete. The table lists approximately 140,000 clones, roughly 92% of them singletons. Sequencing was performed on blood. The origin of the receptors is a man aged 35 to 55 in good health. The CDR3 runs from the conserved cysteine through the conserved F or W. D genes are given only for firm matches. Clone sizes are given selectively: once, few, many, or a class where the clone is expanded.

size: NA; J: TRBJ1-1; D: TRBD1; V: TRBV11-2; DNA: TGTGCCAGCAGTTCGGACAGGGTGGCTGAAGCTTTCTTT; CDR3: CASSSDRVAEAFF
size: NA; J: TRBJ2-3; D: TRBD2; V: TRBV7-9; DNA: TGTGCCAGCAGCTCATCTCGGGGGGGCGAAAGGGCAGATACGCAGTATTTT; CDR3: CASSSSRGGERADTQYF
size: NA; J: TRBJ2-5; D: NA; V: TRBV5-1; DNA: TGCGCCAGCAGCTTAGTAGGGGAAGAGACCCAGTACTTC; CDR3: CASSLVGEETQYF
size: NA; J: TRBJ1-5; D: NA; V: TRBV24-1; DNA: TGTGCCACCAGTGTAACAGGGTTGGATCAGCCCCAGCATTTT; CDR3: CATSVTGLDQPQHF
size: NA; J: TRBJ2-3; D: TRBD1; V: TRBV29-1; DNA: TGCAGCGTTGCGGACAGGGGCCCCACAGATACGCAGTATTTT; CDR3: CSVADRGPTDTQYF
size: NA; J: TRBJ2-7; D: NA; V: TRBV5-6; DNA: TGTGCCAGCAGCTTGGGGACAGAACCCTACGAGCAGTACTTC; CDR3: CASSLGTEPYEQYF
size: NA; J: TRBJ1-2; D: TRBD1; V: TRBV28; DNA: TGTGCCAGCAGTCCCATGACCGGGACAGGGGGTATAGGCTACACCTTC; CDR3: CASSPMTGTGGIGYTF
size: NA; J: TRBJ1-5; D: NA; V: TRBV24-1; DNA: TGTGCCACCAGTCAAAATAATCAGCCCCAGCATTTT; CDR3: CATSQNNQPQHF
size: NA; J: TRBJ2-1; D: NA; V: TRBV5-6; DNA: TGTGCCAGCAGCTTGTCCAATGAGCAGTTCTTC; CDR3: CASSLSNEQFF
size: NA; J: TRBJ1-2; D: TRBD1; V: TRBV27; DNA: TGTGCCAGCAGCAGAACAGGGGGCTACTATGGCTACACCTTC; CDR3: CASSRTGGYYGYTF
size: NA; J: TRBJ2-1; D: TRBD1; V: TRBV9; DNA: TGTGCCAGCAGCGAGGGGGACAGCCTCTCGCATGAGCAGTTCTTC; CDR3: CASSEGDSLSHEQFF
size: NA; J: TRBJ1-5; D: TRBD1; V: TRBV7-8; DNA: TGTGCCAGCAGCTTAGCGTTGACAGGGGTCATGAGCAATCAGCCCCAGCATTTT; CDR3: CASSLALTGVMSNQPQHF
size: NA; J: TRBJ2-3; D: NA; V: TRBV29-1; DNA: TGCAGCGGCGTCAGGGGAGTGGGGGCAGATACGCAGTATTTT; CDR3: CSGVRGVGADTQYF
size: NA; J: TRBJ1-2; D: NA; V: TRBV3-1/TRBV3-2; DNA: TGTGCCAGCAGTCCCCGGACAGACTCTTTCTATGGCTACACCTTC; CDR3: CASSPRTDSFYGYTF
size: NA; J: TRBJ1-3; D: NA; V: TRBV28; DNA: TGTGCCAGCAGCTCCACTTCCCCTGGAAACACCATATATTTT; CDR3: CASSSTSPGNTIYF
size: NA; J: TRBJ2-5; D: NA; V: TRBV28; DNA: TGTGCCAGCAGTTTACTACGGACAGTCCAAGAGACCCAGTACTTC; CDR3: CASSLLRTVQETQYF
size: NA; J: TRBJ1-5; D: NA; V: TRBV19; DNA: TGTGCCAGTAGTATAAGGCAGGGTAGCCAGCCCCAGCATTTT; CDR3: CASSIRQGSQPQHF
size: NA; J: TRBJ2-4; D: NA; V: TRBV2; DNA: TGTGCCAGCAGTGTCGCGCCAAAGCTAGCCAAAAACATTCAGTACTTC; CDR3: CASSVAPKLAKNIQYF
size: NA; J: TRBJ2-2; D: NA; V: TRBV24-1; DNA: TGTGCCACCAGTGATCCCAGTGGGGGTGAGAACACCGGGGAGCTGTTTTTT; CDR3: CATSDPSGGENTGELFF
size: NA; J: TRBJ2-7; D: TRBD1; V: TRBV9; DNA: TGTGCCAGCAGCGTAGCCCCTCAGGGACAGTCCCCCTACGAGCAGTACTTC; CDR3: CASSVAPQGQSPYEQYF
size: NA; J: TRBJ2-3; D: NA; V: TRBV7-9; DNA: TGTGCCAGCAGCCGTCCAGGGACGGGCACGCAGTATTTT; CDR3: CASSRPGTGTQYF
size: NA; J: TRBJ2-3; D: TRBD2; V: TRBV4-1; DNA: TGCGCCAGCAGCCTTCCTAGCGGGAGGGCCGACACAGATACGCAGTATTTT; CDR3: CASSLPSGRADTDTQYF
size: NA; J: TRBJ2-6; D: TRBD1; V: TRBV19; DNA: TGTGCCAGTAGGTCTGACAGGGCTGGGGCCAACGTCCTGACTTTC; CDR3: CASRSDRAGANVLTF
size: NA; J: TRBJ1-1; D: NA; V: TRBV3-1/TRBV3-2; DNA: TGTGCCAGCAGCCACGAAAAGGACACTGAAGCTTTCTTT; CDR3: CASSHEKDTEAFF
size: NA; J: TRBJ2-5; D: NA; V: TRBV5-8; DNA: TGTGCCAGCAGCTTAGGCAGGAACCAAGAGACCCAGTACTTC; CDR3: CASSLGRNQETQYF
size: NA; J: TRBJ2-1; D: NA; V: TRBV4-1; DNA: TGCGCCAGCAGCCAAGATCCGGTTGGCGTAAACAATGAGCAGTTCTTC; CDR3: CASSQDPVGVNNEQFF
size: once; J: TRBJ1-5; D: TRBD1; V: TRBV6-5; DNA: TGTGCCAGCAGCGATGGACAGGGCTACAATCAGCCCCAGCATTTT; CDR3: CASSDGQGYNQPQHF